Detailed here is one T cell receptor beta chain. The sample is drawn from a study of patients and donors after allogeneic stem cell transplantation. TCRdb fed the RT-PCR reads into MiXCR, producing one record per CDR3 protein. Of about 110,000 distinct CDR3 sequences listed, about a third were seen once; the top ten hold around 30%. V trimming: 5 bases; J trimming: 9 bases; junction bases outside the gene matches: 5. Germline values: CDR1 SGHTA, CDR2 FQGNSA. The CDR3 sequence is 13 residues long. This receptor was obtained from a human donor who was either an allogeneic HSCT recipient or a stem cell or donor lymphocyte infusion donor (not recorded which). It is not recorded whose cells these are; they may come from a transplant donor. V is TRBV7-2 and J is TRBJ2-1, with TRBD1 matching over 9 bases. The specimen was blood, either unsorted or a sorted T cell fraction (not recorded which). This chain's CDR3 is CASSMDRGGEQFF. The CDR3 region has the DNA TGTGCCAGCAGCATGGACAGGGGTGGTGAGCAGTTCTTC.